These 20 T cell receptor beta chains were all obtained from the same sample, sequenced in a study of T cell responses to AZD1222 COVID-19 vaccine. Method: immunoSEQ multiplex PCR; TCRdb's copy keeps in-frame clones and lacks some. The repertoire holds tens of thousands of clones, with around 80% as singletons. The sequencing used peripheral blood, collected 28 days after the second AZD1222 dose. These TCRs come from an adult who received the AZD1222 COVID-19 vaccine.

The chain employs TRBV7-4 and TRBJ1-1; D is unresolved. In germline, CDR1 is SGHVT, CDR2 SQSDAQ. The CDR3 contains 11 residues. Trimming removed 1 base from V and 10 bases from J, with 7 bases in between. The CDR3 spells CASSLETRAFF. In DNA, the CDR3 is TGTGCCAGCAGCTTAGAAACAAGAGCTTTCTTT.

The rearrangement joins TRBV11-2 to TRBJ1-4, with D hard to call. Germline V gene data show CDR1 as SGHAT and CDR2 as FQNNGV. The CDR3 runs to 14 residues. Trimming pared 1 base from V and 11 bases from J, leaving 14 bases between. The CDR3 loop is CASSLADPAGKLFF. CDR3 DNA: TGTGCCAGCAGCTTAGCAGATCCGGCGGGGAAACTGTTTTTT.

V usage is TRBV3-1 (or the pseudogene TRBV3-2) and J usage is TRBJ2-7; 7 nucleotides agree with TRBD2. V lost 3 bases and J lost 6; bases outside the gene matches: 11. Germline CDR1 and CDR2: LGHDT and YNNKEL (reference sequence). The CDR3 extends over 15 amino acids. The CDR3 protein is CASSHIRWEGTEQYF. CDR3 nucleotides: TGTGCCAGCAGCCATATCCGGTGGGAGGGGACCGAGCAGTACTTC.

The rearrangement joins TRBV6-8 to TRBJ1-2; D may be TRBD1 (5 bases). The V gene lost 3 bases and the J gene lost 9 bases, with 17 bases spanning the gap. Germline CDR1 and CDR2: MNHGY and SAAAGT. The CDR3 loop spans 14 amino acids. CDR3 amino acids: CASSYVGQGLCYTF. DNA of the CDR3: TGTGCCAGCAGTTATGTGGGTCAGGGCTTATGCTACACCTTC.

The chain uses TRBV14 and TRBJ2-4, with D hard to call. Germline assignment: CDR1 SGHDN and CDR2 FVKESK. CDR3 size: 14 residues. The germline V and J ends were trimmed by 5 bases and 0 bases, with 8 bases remaining between them. CDR3 loop: CASSERLAKNIQYF. The DNA of the CDR3 is TGTGCCAGCAGCGAAAGACTAGCCAAAAACATTCAGTACTTC.

This clone was counted a few times. The chain is built from TRBV9 and TRBJ2-6; D tentatively fits TRBD1 or TRBD2 (6 bases each). The CDR3 covers 22 residues. Trimming shortened V by 0 bases and J by 3 bases, and 28 bases separated the two germline ends. Germline V gene data show CDR1 as SGDLS and CDR2 as YYNGEE. CDR3 sequence reads: CASSVGGYYNRRGADGANVLTF. The CDR3 DNA reads as TGTGCCAGCAGCGTAGGAGGATACTATAACCGAAGGGGGGCTGATGGGGCCAACGTCCTGACTTTC.

This clone has a handful of counts. The rearrangement links TRBV6-2 or TRBV6-3 to TRBJ2-5; no clear D. V was trimmed by 5 bases and J by 5 bases, leaving 6 bases between them. CDR3 length: 11 amino acids. Germline V CDR1 and CDR2: MNHEY, SVGEGT. The DNA for the CDR3 is TGTGCCAGCAGTCAACGGGAGACCCAGTACTTC. Its protein is CASSQRETQYF.

The chain links TRBV18 to TRBJ1-1; TRBD1 might be the D (6 bases). The CDR3 is 14 amino acids. Germline V gene lookup returns CDR1 KGHSH and CDR2 LQKENI. V shed 6 bases and J shed 0 bases, with 11 bases lying between them. The CDR3 loop is CASSQRGMNTEAFF. The CDR3 bases are TGTGCCAGCTCCCAGAGGGGGATGAACACTGAAGCTTTCTTT.

In this sample, this clone turned up many times. The chain has TRBV7-8 and TRBJ1-2; D gene uncertain. Per germline, CDR1 SGHVS and CDR2 FQNEAQ. There are 16 residues in the CDR3. Trimming took 5 bases from V and 4 from J, leaving 20 bases between them. The CDR3 bases are TGTGCCAGCAGCCATAGTCGCCCGCCTTTGATCTATGGCTACACCTTC. This translates into CASSHSRPPLIYGYTF.

In this sample, this clone turned up a few times. V usage is TRBV9 and J usage is TRBJ1-4; D is possibly TRBD1 (6 bases). The germline V and J ends were trimmed by 3 bases and 2 bases, with 17 bases remaining between them. Germline CDR1 is SGDLS and CDR2 is YYNGEE. CDR3 length: 17 amino acids. The CDR3 here is CASSEGGTGWTNEKLFF. The CDR3 nucleotides are TGTGCCAGCAGCGAAGGGGGGACGGGGTGGACTAATGAAAAACTGTTTTTT.

The gene calls are TRBV6-5 and TRBJ1-2; no firm D call. Trimming stripped 6 bases from V and 8 bases from J, with 10 bases between. Germline CDR1 is MNHEY and CDR2 is SVGAGI. The CDR3 contains 11 residues. CDR3 sequence reads: CASRTSGGYTF. Written as DNA, the CDR3 is TGTGCCAGCAGGACTAGTGGGGGCTACACCTTC.

The gene calls are TRBV12-3 or TRBV12-4 and TRBJ1-5, with D unresolved. Trimming removed 3 bases from V and 6 bases from J, with 9 bases in between. The CDR3 spans 13 residues. The CDR3 DNA sequence: TGTGCCAGCAGTTTGGGCAGCCCTCAGCCCCAGCATTTT. Amino acids: CASSLGSPQPQHF.

V is TRBV19 and J is TRBJ2-1; 9 bases map to TRBD2. J was trimmed by 5 bases and V by 6 bases; bases with no gene match: 8. This CDR3 is 15 amino acids long. CDR1 and CDR2 from the germline V gene are LNHDA and SQIVND (reference sequence). CDR3 residues: CASSLGASGDNEQFF. The CDR3 nucleotides are TGTGCCAGTAGCCTCGGGGCTAGCGGGGACAATGAGCAGTTCTTC.

This chain uses TRBV10-3 with TRBJ1-2; D gene ambiguous. With 4 bases removed from V and 7 bases from J, the gap between germline ends came to 10 bases. This CDR3 comprises 12 residues. Germline V gives CDR1 ENHRY, CDR2 SYGVKD. The CDR3 bases are TGTGCCATCAGTGGGCTATTGGCTGGCTACACCTTC. This encodes CAISGLLAGYTF.

The chain links TRBV7-2 to TRBJ1-5, with D unresolved. Between the trimmed V and J ends, which lost 1 base and 0 bases, there was a span of 7 bases. Looked up from germline, CDR1 is SGHTA and CDR2 is FQGNSA. CDR3 length: 15 residues. CDR3 sequence: CASSLVGHSNQPQHF. As DNA, the CDR3 is TGTGCCAGCAGCTTAGTTGGCCATAGCAATCAGCCCCAGCATTTT.

This clone appeared once. This sequence joins TRBV11-2 and TRBJ2-1, with unresolved D. Looked up from germline, CDR1 is SGHAT and CDR2 is FQNNGV. This CDR3 has 12 amino acids. Between the trimmed V and J ends, which lost 2 bases and 7 bases, there was a span of 6 bases. The CDR3 DNA is TGTGCCAGCAGCTTAACCGGAAATGAGCAGTTCTTC. It codes for CASSLTGNEQFF.

V and J are TRBV18 and TRBJ1-1; tentative D call: TRBD1 (5 bases). Trimming cost V 1 base and J 1 base, with 16 bases left between them. Germline V lookup: CDR1 KGHSH, CDR2 LQKENI. The CDR3 is made up of 17 amino acids. The CDR3 region has the DNA TGTGCCAGCTCACCACTCCATACGTCAGGGAAGAACACTGAAGCTTTCTTT. Translated: CASSPLHTSGKNTEAFF.

The chain employs TRBV30 and TRBJ2-7; TRBD1 is a possible D gene (6 bases). V lost 7 bases and J lost 5, with 12 bases in between. The germline CDR1 and CDR2 sequences are GTSNPN and SVGIG (reference sequence). The CDR3 sequence is 11 residues long. The CDR3 region has the DNA TGTGCCTCCACAGGGTACCACGAGCAGTACTTC. Translating it yields CASTGYHEQYF.

V usage is TRBV4-1 and J usage is TRBJ2-2, with 8 bases identical to TRBD1. CDR3 size: 16 residues. The trim removed 1 base at V and 5 bases at J, leaving 6 bases unmatched. Germline V gene sequence: CDR1 MGHRA, CDR2 YSYEKL. CDR3 amino acids: CASSQGRGLGTGELFF. CDR3 sequence (DNA): TGCGCCAGCAGCCAAGGCAGGGGGCTTGGGACCGGGGAGCTGTTTTTT.

With respect to this clone: Sequence at one end of the junction differs from germline and may be a read error. CDR3 coding DNA: TGTGCCAGCAGCCACCACACGGGGGAGCTGTTTTTT. It translates to CASSHHTGELFF. V and J are TRBV7-8 and TRBJ2-2; D unclear. Germline assignment: CDR1 SGHVS and CDR2 FQNEAQ. This CDR3 is built from 12 residues.